Shown below are 16 T cell receptor beta chains from a single sample sequenced in a study of blood T cell repertoires in COVID-19. The protocol was immunoSEQ multiplex PCR, while the TCRdb copy is restricted to in-frame clones and leaves out a portion. The sample consists of under 45,000 clones, roughly nine tenths of them appearing once. Sequences were obtained from peripheral blood. The source is a man in his sixties with acute or convalescent COVID-19.

The chain employs TRBV2 and TRBJ2-1; weak D call: TRBD2 (6 bases). V lost 4 bases to trimming and J lost 0 bases, with 28 bases between them. CDR1 is SNHLY, CDR2 FYNNEI, per germline. This CDR3 comprises 21 residues. Here the CDR3 DNA reads TGTGCCAGCAGTGGGCTCACTAGCTCCCGTCCCAGATTGAGCTCCTACAATGAGCAGTTCTTC. Translating it yields CASSGLTSSRPRLSSYNEQFF.

This chain uses TRBV2 with TRBJ1-1; 7 nucleotides agree with TRBD1. This CDR3 region has 14 residues. The V segment lost 7 bases and the J segment 1 base; nucleotides outside the gene matches: 6. The germline V gene has CDR1 SNHLY and CDR2 FYNNEI. CDR3 in DNA: TGTGCCAGCATCCGAGACAGGGAGAACACTGAAGCTTTCTTT. Its translation is CASIRDRENTEAFF. The full variable domain, in which reference TRBV2 and TRBJ1-1 provide the parts outside the CDR3, is EPEVTQTPSHQVTQMGQEVILRCVPISNHLYFYWYRQILGQKVEFLVSFYNNEISEKSEIFDDQFSVERPDGSNFTLKIRSTKLEDSAMYFCASIRDRENTEAFFGQGTRLTVV.

The table lists this clone with a count of one. The rearrangement joins TRBV7-2 to TRBJ1-1; no firm D call. The CDR3 has 14 residues. V lost 0 bases, J lost 5 bases, and 10 bases lay in between. CDR1 is SGHTA, CDR2 FQGNSA, per germline. The CDR3 DNA sequence: TGTGCCAGCAGCTTAGCTCGGGAAGGGACTGAAGCTTTCTTT. Translated: CASSLAREGTEAFF. The full variable domain, its missing parts supplied by reference TRBV7-2 and TRBJ1-1, is GAGVSQSPSNKVTEKGKDVELRCDPISGHTALYWYRQSLGQGLEFLIYFQGNSAPDKSGLPSDRFSAERTGGSVSTLTIQRTQQEDSAVYLCASSLAREGTEAFFGQGTRLTVV.

The count of this clone is one. CDR3 sequence (DNA): TGTGCCACCAGTGATTTCGGAGGAGAAGAGCAGTATTTT. Its protein is CATSDFGGEEQYF. V usage is TRBV24-1 and J usage is TRBJ2-3; D is possibly TRBD2 (5 bases). Trimming pared 1 base from V and 11 bases from J, leaving 12 bases between. Germline assignment: CDR1 KGHDR and CDR2 SFDVKD. This CDR3 has 13 residues.

This chain uses TRBV28 with TRBJ1-5; 9 nucleotides match TRBD1. There are 16 residues in the CDR3. Germline assignment: CDR1 MDHEN and CDR2 SYDVKM. Germline trimming cut 8 bases from V and 4 bases from J; bases unmatched to any gene: 12. The CDR3 DNA follows: TGTGCCAGCCGTCCCGGGACAGGGTTCGGGAATCAGCCCCAGCATTTT. It yields the protein CASRPGTGFGNQPQHF.

V gene TRBV10-1 combines with J gene TRBJ1-1, with 8 bases fitting TRBD1. The CDR3 is 12 amino acids. The V and J ends lost 6 bases and 7 bases, in that order; junction bases with no gene match: 4. CDR1 is WNHNN and CDR2 is SYGVQD in the germline V gene (reference sequence). CDR3 region: CASSWGTGEAFF. The DNA of the CDR3 is TGCGCCAGCAGCTGGGGGACAGGTGAAGCTTTCTTT.

The chain combines TRBV9 with TRBJ1-6, with 7 bases fitting TRBD1. CDR3 length: 15 amino acids. Unmatched junction bases numbered 10, after V lost 4 bases and J lost 9 bases. Germline CDR1 reads SGDLS; CDR2 reads YYNGEE. In DNA, the CDR3 is TGTGCCAGCAGCCCTTGGGACAGCCTGGCTTCACCCCTCCACTTT. Protein sequence: CASSPWDSLASPLHF. Looking up the rest from reference TRBV9 and TRBJ1-6 gives the full variable domain: DSGVTQTPKHLITATGQRVTLRCSPRSGDLSVYWYQQSLDQGLQFLIQYYNGEERAKGNILERFSAQQFPDLHSELNLSSLELGDSALYFCASSPWDSLASPLHFGNGTRLTVT.

The chain is built from TRBV5-1 and TRBJ1-1; D perhaps matches TRBD1 (5 bases). Germline V gives CDR1 SGHRS, CDR2 YFSETQ. The CDR3 runs to 13 residues. Between the trimmed V and J ends, which lost 1 base and 5 bases, there was a span of 9 bases. DNA for the CDR3: TGCGCCAGCAGCTTGAGGAAGGGGACTGAAGCTTTCTTT. Amino acids: CASSLRKGTEAFF.

This clone was seen once. This chain links TRBV2 with TRBJ2-7; 8 bases map to TRBD2. The CDR3 covers 14 residues. CDR1 SNHLY and CDR2 FYNNEI come from the germline V gene. V lost 6 bases to trimming and J lost 5 bases; unmatched junction nucleotides: 9. In nucleotides, the CDR3 is TGTGCCAGCAGCGTTCGAAGCGGGGGACACGAGCAGTACTTC. This codes for CASSVRSGGHEQYF.

The V and J genes are TRBV19 and TRBJ2-7; a weak D match, TRBD1 (5 bases). Looked up from germline, CDR1 is LNHDA and CDR2 is SQIVND (reference sequence). CDR3 length equals 15 residues. Trimming took 5 bases from V and 1 from J, leaving 15 bases between them. The CDR3 is CASSAGHPISYEQYF. For the CDR3, the DNA is TGTGCCAGTAGTGCCGGACACCCGATTTCCTACGAGCAGTACTTC. The full variable domain, with the rest looked up from reference TRBV19 and TRBJ2-7, is DGGITQSPKYLFRKEGQNVTLSCEQNLNHDAMYWYRQDPGQGLRLIYYSQIVNDFQKGDIAEGYSVSREKKESFPLTVTSAQKNPTAFYLCASSAGHPISYEQYFGPGTRLTVT.

Written as DNA, the CDR3 is TGTGCCTGGATGAGGTTTAGAAGGGGGCAACACGAGCAGTACTTC. It specifies CAWMRFRRGQHEQYF. The chain is built from TRBV30 and TRBJ2-7; 7 nucleotides agree with TRBD1. Germline assignment: CDR1 GTSNPN and CDR2 SVGIG (reference sequence). The CDR3 has 15 amino acids. J lost 5 bases, V lost 4 bases, and 14 bases had no gene match.

This rearrangement joins TRBV11-2 to TRBJ2-1; 9 positions agree with TRBD1. With 5 bases clipped from V and 9 bases from J, the junction kept 11 bases outside the gene matches. Germline V gene lookup returns CDR1 SGHAT and CDR2 FQNNGV. There are 15 residues in the CDR3. Written as DNA, the CDR3 is TGTGCCAGCAGCCGATCCCGGACAGGGGCTGGTGAGCAGTTCTTC. Amino acids: CASSRSRTGAGEQFF.

The chain has TRBV12-5 and TRBJ1-1; D is unresolved. The CDR3 covers 13 residues. Germline V CDR1 and CDR2: LGHNT, FRNRAP. Between the trimmed V and J ends, which lost 0 bases and 3 bases, there was a span of 5 bases. CDR3 protein: CASGLVQDTEAFF. CDR3 nucleotide sequence: TGTGCTAGTGGTTTGGTTCAGGACACTGAAGCTTTCTTT.

This chain uses TRBV11-2 with TRBJ2-7; TRBD2 might be the D (6 bases). The germline CDR1 and CDR2 sequences are SGHAT and FQNNGV. CDR3 size: 18 residues. V was shortened by 5 bases and J by 0 bases, with 23 bases between the two germline ends. CDR3 nucleotide sequence: TGTGCCAGCAGCGGGTTCGGGGGTTACACTACTAGCTCCTACGAGCAGTACTTC. Protein: CASSGFGGYTTSSYEQYF.

V gene TRBV19 combines with J gene TRBJ2-1, with D hard to call. Per germline, CDR1 LNHDA and CDR2 SQIVND (reference sequence). This CDR3 comprises 12 residues. V lost 3 bases and J 7 bases, leaving 7 bases between the germline ends. The CDR3 region has the DNA TGTGCCAGTAGTATTCGACTTAATGAGCAGTTCTTC. Translating it yields CASSIRLNEQFF.

This clone was detected only once. The chain employs TRBV5-1 and TRBJ1-2; 10 bases fit TRBD1. CDR1 and CDR2 from the germline V gene are SGHRS and YFSETQ. V lost 2 bases to trimming and J lost 8 bases; unmatched junction nucleotides: 9. This CDR3 comprises 15 residues. The CDR3 DNA sequence: TGCGCCAGCAGCTTATTCGACAGGGGGCATGTCGGCTACACCTTC. Translated, it gives CASSLFDRGHVGYTF.